The entry below describes one T cell receptor beta chain. As yet, its antigen is unknown. The data originate from a study of immune cell composition in non-small cell lung cancer. Study results and caveats: Lung squamous cell carcinoma tumours had significantly higher top 10 clone scores and productive clonality than lung adenocarcinoma. Dominant in vivo tumour-associated clones were not shown to share tumour-reactive sequences. Clones >0.5% enriched in tumour were rarer in adenocarcinoma (around 35%) than squamous (roughly 75%).

Profiled with immunoSEQ multiplex PCR; TCRdb holds only in-frame clones, not every one. The table includes roughly 10,000 clones, approximately 74% detected once. Template was genomic DNA from frozen, unsorted single-cell suspensions. The V end was cut by 7 bases, the J end by 8 bases, with 12 bases between. The CDR3 has 12 residues. Germline CDR1 is MDHEN and CDR2 is SYDVKM. The chain couples TRBV28 to TRBJ2-1; D gene ambiguous. The sequence was collected from a human donor with non-small cell lung cancer. The sequencing input was lung tumor tissue. The CDR3 region is CASNPPHDEQFF. CDR3 DNA: TGTGCCAGCAATCCCCCGCACGATGAGCAGTTCTTC.